This TCR beta chain was captured by sequencing in a study of human T cells and chemical hapten exposure. Across the whole study: Patches with 0.01% DPC went on the upper back, and the tests were read at 6 days.

Study-level points and caveats: Expanded TCRs produced significantly more large CDR3 similarity clusters than controls did.

What the library attached to individual cDNA molecules were unique molecular identifiers. TCRdb analysed the RACE reads with MiXCR anew, one entry per CDR3 protein. The data contain about 120,000 distinct CDR3 sequences, 9% to 13% of them singletons. Stated time point: patch test 1, 2 weeks after DPC sensitization. Specified treatment: therapeutic diphenylcyclopropenone sensitization with weekly scalp DPC. CDR3 length: 15 amino acids. Trimming left V 5 bases short and J 2 bases short, with 15 bases between. Germline lookup yields CDR1 SGHTA and CDR2 FQGNSA. This clonotype was picked up a small number of times. No antigen is known for it.

This receptor was identified in a woman aged 45 to 65 with alopecia areata. Some clones in this sample may be carry-over from other donors' samples. The V call is TRBV7-2, the J call TRBJ1-1; D unresolved. This sample comprised whole blood, obtained in connection with sensitization to the hapten diphenylcyclopropenone (DPC). In DNA, the CDR3 is TGTGCCAGCAGCCCAGAGGGTTTAGGCAACACTGAAGCTTTCTTT. This codes for CASSPEGLGNTEAFF. Together with reference TRBV7-2 and TRBJ1-1, the CDR3 gives the full variable domain: GAGVSQSPSNKVTEKGKDVELRCDPISGHTALYWYRQSLGQGLEFLIYFQGNSAPDKSGLPSDRFSAERTGGSVSTLTIQRTQQEDSAVYLCASSPEGLGNTEAFFGQGTRLTVV.